Listed here are 9 T cell receptor beta chains from one sample, sequenced in a study of blood T cell repertoires in COVID-19. Libraries were prepared by immunoSEQ multiplex PCR; TCRdb keeps only in-frame clonotypes and omits some of them. The profile covers about 67,000 clones, with 86% appearing a single time and roughly 4.4% taken by the ten largest. Sequenced sample: peripheral blood. The receptors here all came from a man aged 50 to 60 with active COVID-19.

The V call is TRBV6-2 or TRBV6-3, the J call TRBJ2-5; D may be TRBD2 (6 bases). Trimming left V 7 bases short and J 5 bases short, with 26 bases between. CDR1 and CDR2 from the germline V gene are MNHEY and SVGEGT. The CDR3 has 17 amino acids. For the CDR3, the DNA is TGTGCCAGCACCCCCTCCCTCGGAGGGTATCGGGGGGAGACCCAGTACTTC. Its translation: CASTPSLGGYRGETQYF.

CDR3 sequence reads: CASSLERGRIGELFF. CDR3 nucleotides: TGTGCCAGCAGCTTAGAGAGGGGGCGAATCGGGGAGCTGTTTTTT. The V and J genes are TRBV11-2 and TRBJ2-2, with 7 positions matching TRBD1. Germline V gene data show CDR1 as SGHAT and CDR2 as FQNNGV. CDR3 length: 15 amino acids. V dropped 0 bases and J dropped 7; count of bases not matched to a gene: 5.

The rearrangement joins TRBV5-4 to TRBJ2-3; D perhaps matches TRBD1 (5 bases). CDR1 and CDR2 from the germline V gene are SGHNT and YYREEE (reference sequence). The CDR3 contains 13 residues. With 1 base removed from V and 3 bases from J, the gap between germline ends came to 6 bases. CDR3 residues: CASSLQGTDTQYF. CDR3 sequence (DNA): TGTGCCAGCAGCTTGCAGGGTACAGATACGCAGTATTTT.

At least ten counts were recorded for this clone. This chain links TRBV7-2 with TRBJ1-3, with a weak D call TRBD1 (6 bases). Germline loops: CDR1 SGHTA, CDR2 FQGNSA. Between the trimmed V and J ends, which lost 1 base and 0 bases, there was a span of 7 bases. The CDR3 extends over 15 amino acids. The CDR3 DNA is TGTGCCAGCAGCTTAGAGGACAGCTCTGGAAACACCATATATTTT. Its protein product is CASSLEDSSGNTIYF. Filled out from reference TRBV7-2 and TRBJ1-3, the complete variable domain reads GAGVSQSPSNKVTEKGKDVELRCDPISGHTALYWYRQSLGQGLEFLIYFQGNSAPDKSGLPSDRFSAERTGGSVSTLTIQRTQQEDSAVYLCASSLEDSSGNTIYFGEGSWLTVV.

This chain links TRBV20-1 with TRBJ2-1; D gene unclear. Between the trimmed V and J ends, which lost 6 bases and 7 bases, there was a span of 10 bases. The CDR3 sequence is 11 residues long. Germline lookup yields CDR1 DFQATT and CDR2 SNEGSKA (reference sequence). For the CDR3, the DNA is TGCAGTGCGTCGGTAGAGAATGAGCAGTTCTTC. Residues: CSASVENEQFF.

The chain has TRBV3-1 (or the pseudogene TRBV3-2) and TRBJ2-5; TRBD1 matches at 8 bases. Losses at the gene ends were 1 base for V and 2 bases for J; bases not matched to a gene: 6. The germline gives CDR1 LGHDT, CDR2 YNNKEL (reference sequence). The CDR3 extends over 16 amino acids. The CDR3: CASSQGRTGPQETQYF. CDR3 in DNA: TGTGCCAGCAGCCAAGGGAGGACAGGGCCTCAAGAGACCCAGTACTTC.

The V and J genes are TRBV29-1 and TRBJ1-2; TRBD1 aligns across 8 bases. Germline V gene lookup returns CDR1 SQVTM and CDR2 ANQGSEA. V gave up 4 bases and J gave up 6 bases; unmatched junction bases: 4. CDR3 length: 12 amino acids. This CDR3 is CSVGSGGHGYTF. In DNA, the CDR3 is TGCAGCGTTGGGTCAGGGGGCCATGGCTACACCTTC.

The chain employs TRBV3-1 (or the pseudogene TRBV3-2) and TRBJ2-2, with D perhaps TRBD2 (5 bases). Germline CDR1 LGHDT, CDR2 YNNKEL (reference sequence). V was trimmed by 4 bases and J by 1 base, leaving 13 bases between them. The CDR3 loop spans 16 amino acids. This chain's CDR3 is CASSPPRVRNTGELFF. The CDR3 bases are TGTGCCAGCAGCCCCCCGCGGGTCAGGAACACCGGGGAGCTGTTTTTT.

The chain links TRBV27 to TRBJ2-1; 10 bases align to TRBD2. After removal of 7 bases from V and 4 bases from J, the junction contained 4 bases not matched to a gene. The CDR3 length is 14 residues. Germline CDR1 MNHEY, CDR2 SMNVEV (reference sequence). In nucleotides, the CDR3 is TGTGCCAGCACTAGCGGGAGAGGGTACAATGAGCAGTTCTTC. It yields the protein CASTSGRGYNEQFF.